The subject of this entry is one TCR beta chain. The data belong to a study of blood T cell repertoires in COVID-19. For the study at large: Some COVID-19 samples were acute and others convalescent; all came from the United States, Italy and Spain. PBMCs, B-cell-depleted T cells, or T cells were the source of the cDNA or gDNA that made up the material.

Trimming took off 6 bases at V and 0 bases at J, with 17 bases between the two ends. Germline assignment: CDR1 SQVTM and CDR2 ANQGSEA. The CDR3 extends over 15 amino acids. Original processing methods: From reference gene primer amplification, estimates of nucleated cell counts were derived. Generated by immunoSEQ multiplex PCR, the TCRdb table keeps only in-frame clones and is missing some. The V and J calls and the clone size are those of that table, but D and trimming were determined from the DNA. The sample consists of about 120,000 clones, about 91% of them appearing once. This sequence originates from a man aged 45 to 65 with acute or convalescent COVID-19. The rearrangement uses TRBV29-1 and TRBJ1-1, with D maybe TRBD1 (6 bases). The sequenced sample was peripheral blood. CDR3 amino acids: CSVGGGWAMNTEAFF. Here the CDR3 DNA reads TGCAGCGTGGGAGGGGGATGGGCAATGAACACTGAAGCTTTCTTT.